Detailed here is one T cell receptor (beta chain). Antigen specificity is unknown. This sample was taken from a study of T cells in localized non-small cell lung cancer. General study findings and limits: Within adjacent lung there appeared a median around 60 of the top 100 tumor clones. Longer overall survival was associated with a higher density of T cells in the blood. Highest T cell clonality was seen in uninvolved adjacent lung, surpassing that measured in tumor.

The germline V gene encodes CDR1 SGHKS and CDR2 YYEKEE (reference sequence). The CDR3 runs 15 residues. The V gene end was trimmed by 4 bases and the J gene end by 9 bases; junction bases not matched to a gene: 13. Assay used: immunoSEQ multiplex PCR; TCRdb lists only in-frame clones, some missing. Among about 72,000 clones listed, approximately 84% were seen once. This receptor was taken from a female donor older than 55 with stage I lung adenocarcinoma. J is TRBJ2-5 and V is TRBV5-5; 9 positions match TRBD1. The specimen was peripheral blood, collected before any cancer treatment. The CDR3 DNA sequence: TGTGCCAGCAGCCAACAGGGGGCCTCTTTGGCGGCCCAGTACTTC. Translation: CASSQQGASLAAQYF.